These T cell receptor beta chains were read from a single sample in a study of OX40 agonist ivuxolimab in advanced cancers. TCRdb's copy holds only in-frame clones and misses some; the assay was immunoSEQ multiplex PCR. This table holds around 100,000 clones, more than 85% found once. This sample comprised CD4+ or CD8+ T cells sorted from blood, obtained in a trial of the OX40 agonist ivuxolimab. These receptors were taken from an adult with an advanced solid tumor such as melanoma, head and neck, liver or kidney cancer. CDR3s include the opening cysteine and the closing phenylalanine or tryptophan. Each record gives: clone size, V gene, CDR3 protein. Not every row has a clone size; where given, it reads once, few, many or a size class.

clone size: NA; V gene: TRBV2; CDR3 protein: CASSVWGTGVDYGYTF
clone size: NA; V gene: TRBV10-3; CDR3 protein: CAIRGALGYNEQFF
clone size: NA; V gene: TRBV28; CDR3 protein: CASSLAGHSPLHF
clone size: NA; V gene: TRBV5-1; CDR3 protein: CASSLYTEEGYTF
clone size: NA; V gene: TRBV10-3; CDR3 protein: CAISVAGNTDTQYF
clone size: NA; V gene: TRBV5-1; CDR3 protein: CASSLETDTEAFF
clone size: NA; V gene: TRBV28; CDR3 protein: CATSPAGGGSLDTQYF
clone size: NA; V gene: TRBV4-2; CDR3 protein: CASSQGVADAGELFF
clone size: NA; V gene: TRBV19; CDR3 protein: CASSIGKGAGQPQHF
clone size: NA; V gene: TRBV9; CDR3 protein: CASSYQGAYGYTF
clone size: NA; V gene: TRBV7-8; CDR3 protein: CASSLARGVYEQYF
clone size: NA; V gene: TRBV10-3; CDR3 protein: CAISEYPSTDTQYF
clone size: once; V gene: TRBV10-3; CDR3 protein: CAISPTRKEQYF
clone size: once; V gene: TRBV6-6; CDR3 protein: CASSTGQPQHF
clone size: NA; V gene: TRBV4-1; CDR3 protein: CASSQAGLVGDTQYF
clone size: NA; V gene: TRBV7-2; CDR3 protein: CASSGSGSVTGELFF
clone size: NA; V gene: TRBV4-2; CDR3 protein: CASSQDAGRDNNQPQHF
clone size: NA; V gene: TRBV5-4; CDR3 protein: CASSLPGLAGGIPNEQFF
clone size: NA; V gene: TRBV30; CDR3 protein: CAWSAHTFWGRGEETQYF
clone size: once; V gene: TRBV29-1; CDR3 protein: CSVDRFNEQFF
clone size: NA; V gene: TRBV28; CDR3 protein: CASSLAGPQETQYF
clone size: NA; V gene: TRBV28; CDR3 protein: CASSLPQSRSEKLFF
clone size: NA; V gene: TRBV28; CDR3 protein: CASTLDRTRNEQFF